This TCR beta chain appears in the sequencing data of a study of blood T cell repertoires in COVID-19. Study information: Both acute and convalescent COVID-19 samples were obtained from the United States, Italy and Spain.

CDR1 is SGHKS and CDR2 is YYEKEE in the germline V gene (reference sequence). V was cut by 2 bases and J by 1 base, with 15 bases left in between. The CDR3 is 16 residues long. Per the original data handling: Amplification from reference gene primers served as the basis for estimated nucleated cell counts. The assay was immunoSEQ multiplex PCR, and TCRdb's table has in-frame clones only and misses some. The V and J calls and clone size are taken from that table; D and trimming were inferred from the DNA. The sample lists fewer than 300,000 clones, roughly 84% seen once, with 2.5% to 3.5% in the top ten.

Sequenced material: peripheral blood. This TCR was recovered from a woman between 18 and 29 years old with acute or convalescent COVID-19. The V and J genes are TRBV5-5 and TRBJ2-5, with TRBD2 as a possible D gene (5 bases). The CDR3 nucleotides are TGTGCCAGCAGCTTTAGCGCGGGCCACATCCAAGAGACCCAGTACTTC. This codes for CASSFSAGHIQETQYF.